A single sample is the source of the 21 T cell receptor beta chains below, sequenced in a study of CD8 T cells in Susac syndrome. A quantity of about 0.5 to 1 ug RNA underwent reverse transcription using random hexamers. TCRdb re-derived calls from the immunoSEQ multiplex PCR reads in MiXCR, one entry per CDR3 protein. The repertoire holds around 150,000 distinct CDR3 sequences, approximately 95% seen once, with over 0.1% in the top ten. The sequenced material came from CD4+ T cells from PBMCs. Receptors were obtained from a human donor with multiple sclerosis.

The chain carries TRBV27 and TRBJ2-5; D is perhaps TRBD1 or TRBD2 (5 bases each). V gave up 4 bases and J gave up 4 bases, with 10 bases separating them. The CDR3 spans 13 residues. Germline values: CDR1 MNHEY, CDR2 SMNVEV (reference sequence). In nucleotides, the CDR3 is TGTGCCAGCAGTTGGGGGTGGGGAGAGACCCAGTACTTC. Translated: CASSWGWGETQYF.

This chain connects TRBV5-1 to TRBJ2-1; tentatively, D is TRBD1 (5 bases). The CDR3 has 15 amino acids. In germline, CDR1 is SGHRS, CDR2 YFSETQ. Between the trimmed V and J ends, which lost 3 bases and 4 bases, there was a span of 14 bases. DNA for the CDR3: TGCGCCAGCAGCTCCCATAACGCAGGGTACAATGAGCAGTTCTTC. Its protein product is CASSSHNAGYNEQFF.

This CDR3 is CASSPVINRNTEAFF. The CDR3 DNA sequence: TGTGCCAGCAGCCCCGTCATTAACAGAAACACTGAAGCTTTCTTT. The rearrangement uses TRBV7-2 and TRBJ1-1; D remains unclear. V lost 5 bases to trimming and J lost 2 bases, with 15 bases between them. Germline lookup yields CDR1 SGHTA and CDR2 FQGNSA. This CDR3 region has 15 residues.

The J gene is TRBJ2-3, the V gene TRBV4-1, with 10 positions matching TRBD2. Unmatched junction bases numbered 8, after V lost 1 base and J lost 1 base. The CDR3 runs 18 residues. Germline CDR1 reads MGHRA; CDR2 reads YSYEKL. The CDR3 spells CASSQGLITSGGTDTQYF. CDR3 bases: TGCGCCAGCAGCCAAGGCCTCATCACTAGCGGGGGCACAGATACGCAGTATTTT.

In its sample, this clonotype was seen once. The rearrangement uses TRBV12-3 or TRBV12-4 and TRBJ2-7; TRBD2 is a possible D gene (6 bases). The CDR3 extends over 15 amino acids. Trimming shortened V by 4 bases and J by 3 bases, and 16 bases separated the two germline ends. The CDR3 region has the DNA TGTGCCAGCAGTTCTGCCCCGGGACTCATCTACGAGCAGTACTTC. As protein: CASSSAPGLIYEQYF.

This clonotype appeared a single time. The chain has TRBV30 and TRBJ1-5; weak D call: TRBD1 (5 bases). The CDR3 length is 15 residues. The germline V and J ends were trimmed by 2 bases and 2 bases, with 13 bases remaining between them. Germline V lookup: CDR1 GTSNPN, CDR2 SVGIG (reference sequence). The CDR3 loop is CAWSIDSGRNQPQHF. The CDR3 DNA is TGTGCCTGGAGTATAGACAGCGGCCGCAATCAGCCCCAGCATTTT.

CDR3 DNA: TGTGCCAGCAGCCCCTTGGACGGACTACGGAATGGCTACACCTTC. Translation gives CASSPLDGLRNGYTF. V usage is TRBV3-1 and J usage is TRBJ1-2; no reliable D call. Between the trimmed V and J ends, which lost 4 bases and 6 bases, there was a span of 18 bases. The V gene's germline CDR1 is LGHDT and CDR2 YNNKEL (reference sequence). This CDR3 region has 15 residues.

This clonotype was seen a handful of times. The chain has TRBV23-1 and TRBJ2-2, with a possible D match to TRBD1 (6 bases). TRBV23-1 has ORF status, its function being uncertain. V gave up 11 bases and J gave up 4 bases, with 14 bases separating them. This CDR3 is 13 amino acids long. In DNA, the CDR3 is TGCGCCCGAAGCAGGGGTGGCACCGGGGAGCTGTTTTTT. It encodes CARSRGGTGELFF.

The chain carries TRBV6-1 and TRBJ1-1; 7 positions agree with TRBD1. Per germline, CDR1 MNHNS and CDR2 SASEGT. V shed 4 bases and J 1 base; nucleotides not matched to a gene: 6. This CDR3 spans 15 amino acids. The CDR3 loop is CASSVRTGQNTEAFF. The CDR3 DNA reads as TGTGCCAGCAGTGTTAGGACAGGACAGAACACTGAAGCTTTCTTT.

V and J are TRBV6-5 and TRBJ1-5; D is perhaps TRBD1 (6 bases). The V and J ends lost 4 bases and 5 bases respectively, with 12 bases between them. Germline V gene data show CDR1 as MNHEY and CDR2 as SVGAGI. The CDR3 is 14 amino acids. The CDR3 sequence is CASSSRGAHQPQHF. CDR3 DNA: TGTGCCAGCAGTTCTCGGGGGGCACATCAGCCCCAGCATTTT.

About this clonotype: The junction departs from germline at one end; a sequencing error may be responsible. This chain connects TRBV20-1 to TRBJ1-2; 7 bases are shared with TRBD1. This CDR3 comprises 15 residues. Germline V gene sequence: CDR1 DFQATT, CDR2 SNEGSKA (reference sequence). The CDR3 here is CSADRQGSANHGYTF. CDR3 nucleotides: TGCAGTGCGGACCGACAGGGTTCAGCTAACCATGGCTACACCTTC.

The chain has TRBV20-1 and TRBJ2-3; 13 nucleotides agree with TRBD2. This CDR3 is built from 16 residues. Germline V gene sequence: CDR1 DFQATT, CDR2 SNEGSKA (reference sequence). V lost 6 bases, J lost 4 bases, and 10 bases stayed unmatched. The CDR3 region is CSADRTSGGRADTQYF. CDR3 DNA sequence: TGCAGTGCCGATAGGACTAGCGGGGGTCGCGCAGATACGCAGTATTTT.

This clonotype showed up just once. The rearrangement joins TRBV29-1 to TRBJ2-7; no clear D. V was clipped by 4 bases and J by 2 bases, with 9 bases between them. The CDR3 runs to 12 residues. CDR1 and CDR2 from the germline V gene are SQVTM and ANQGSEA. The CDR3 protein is CSVVGIPYEQYF. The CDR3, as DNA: TGCAGCGTTGTGGGGATACCCTACGAGCAGTACTTC.

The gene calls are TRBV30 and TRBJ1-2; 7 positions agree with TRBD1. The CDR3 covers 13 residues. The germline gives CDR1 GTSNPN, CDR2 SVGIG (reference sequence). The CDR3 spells CAGSQGGAYGYTF. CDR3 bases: TGTGCTGGTAGCCAGGGGGGAGCCTATGGCTACACCTTC.

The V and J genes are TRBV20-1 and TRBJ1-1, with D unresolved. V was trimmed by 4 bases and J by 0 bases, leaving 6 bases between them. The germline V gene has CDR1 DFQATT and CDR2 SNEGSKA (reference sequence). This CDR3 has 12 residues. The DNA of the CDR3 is TGCAGTGCTAACGTGGTGAACACTGAAGCTTTCTTT. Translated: CSANVVNTEAFF.

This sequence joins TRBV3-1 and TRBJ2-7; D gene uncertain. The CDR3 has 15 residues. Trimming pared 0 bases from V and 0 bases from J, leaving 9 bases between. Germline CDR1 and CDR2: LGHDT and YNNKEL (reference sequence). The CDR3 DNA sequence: TGTGCCAGCAGCCAAGATAGCACGAGCTCCTACGAGCAGTACTTC. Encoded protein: CASSQDSTSSYEQYF.

In DNA, the CDR3 is TGTGCCAGCAGTCAAAGGACAGGGGGTAGATACACCGGGGAGCTGTTTTTT. The encoded protein is CASSQRTGGRYTGELFF. The chain is built from TRBV6-1 and TRBJ2-2, with TRBD1 identical over 10 bases. The CDR3 covers 17 residues. CDR1 is MNHNS and CDR2 is SASEGT in the germline V gene. Trimming removed 5 bases from V and 3 bases from J; junction bases left unmatched: 9.

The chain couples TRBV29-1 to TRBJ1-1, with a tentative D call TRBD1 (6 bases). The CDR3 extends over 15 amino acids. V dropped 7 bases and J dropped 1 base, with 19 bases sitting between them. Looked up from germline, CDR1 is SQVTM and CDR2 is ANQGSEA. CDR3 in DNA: TGCAGCGCAGAAAATCACGGACAGTCGAACACTGAAGCTTTCTTT. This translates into CSAENHGQSNTEAFF.

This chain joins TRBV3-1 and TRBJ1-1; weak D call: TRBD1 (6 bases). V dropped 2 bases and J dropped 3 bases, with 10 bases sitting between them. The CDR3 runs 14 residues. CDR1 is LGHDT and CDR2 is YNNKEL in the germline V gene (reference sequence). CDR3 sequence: CASSQQGRYTEAFF. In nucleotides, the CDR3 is TGTGCCAGCAGCCAACAGGGGAGGTACACTGAAGCTTTCTTT.

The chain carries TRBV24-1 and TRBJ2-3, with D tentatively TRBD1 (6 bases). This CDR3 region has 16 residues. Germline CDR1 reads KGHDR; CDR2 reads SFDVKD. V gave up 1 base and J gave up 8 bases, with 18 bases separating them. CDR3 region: CATSDFLGAVGATQYF. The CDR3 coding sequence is TGTGCCACCAGTGATTTTCTGGGGGCGGTCGGAGCTACGCAGTATTTT.

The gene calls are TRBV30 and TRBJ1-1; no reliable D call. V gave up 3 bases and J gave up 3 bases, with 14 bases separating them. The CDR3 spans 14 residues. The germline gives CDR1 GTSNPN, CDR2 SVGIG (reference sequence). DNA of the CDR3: TGTGCCTGGAGCAATCGGGGAAGGGACACTGAAGCTTTCTTT. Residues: CAWSNRGRDTEAFF.